Below, 4 T cell receptor beta chains from the same sample are listed, as sequenced in a study of Graves' ophthalmopathy and Graves' hyperthyroidism. RNA transcripts served as template for amplifying TCR beta CDR3 sequences. After a first-round RT-PCR with HTBI primers, a second-round multiplex PCR was run. TCRdb independently ran MiXCR on the multiplex PCR reads; one entry per CDR3 protein. This sample has 260,000 or so distinct CDR3 sequences, with roughly 50% found just once. The material sequenced was peripheral blood. These receptors were obtained from an adult man with Graves' ophthalmopathy.

This clonotype was detected once. The chain couples TRBV28 to TRBJ1-2; TRBD1 matches at 7 bases. Looked up from germline, CDR1 is MDHEN and CDR2 is SYDVKM. Unmatched junction bases numbered 4, after V lost 5 bases and J lost 7 bases. This CDR3 is built from 12 residues. DNA of the CDR3: TGTGCCAGCAGTCGGGACAGCTCTGGCTACACCTTC. Translation gives CASSRDSSGYTF.

This chain joins TRBV4-2 and TRBJ1-5, with TRBD1 matching 8 bases. Trimming at V came to 0 bases and at J to 5 bases, leaving 3 bases not matched to a gene. The CDR3 contains 15 residues. Germline V gives CDR1 LGHNA, CDR2 YNFKEQ. The CDR3 spells CASSQERTGHQPQHF. Here the CDR3 DNA reads TGTGCCAGCAGCCAAGAGCGGACAGGGCATCAGCCCCAGCATTTT.

This clonotype turned up a few times. V gene TRBV12-3 or TRBV12-4 combines with J gene TRBJ1-6; 9 bases agree with TRBD1. The CDR3 totals 15 residues. The junction had 8 bases not matched to a gene; V was cut back by 5 bases and J by 9 bases. The CDR3 region has the DNA TGTGCCAGCAGTCCCACACAGGGGGCCAGTTCACCCCTCCACTTT. This sequence encodes CASSPTQGASSPLHF.

The V and J genes are TRBV6-5 and TRBJ1-6; TRBD1 aligns across 7 bases. The V gene's germline CDR1 is MNHEY and CDR2 SVGAGI. The length of the CDR3 is 15 residues. Trimming removed 4 bases from V and 4 bases from J; junction bases left unmatched: 4. The CDR3 sequence is CASSLSTGYNSPLHF. The DNA of the CDR3 is TGTGCCAGCAGTTTATCGACAGGGTATAATTCACCCCTCCACTTT.